This is a list of T cell receptor beta chains from one sample in a study of CD8 T cells in Susac syndrome. One entry per CDR3 protein results from TCRdb running MiXCR on the immunoSEQ multiplex PCR reads. This table holds about 120,000 distinct CDR3 sequences, nearly 96% found once. The source material was CD4+ T cells from PBMCs. The source is a human donor with Susac syndrome. CDR3s include the opening cysteine and the closing phenylalanine or tryptophan. Fields, in order: V gene, clone size, J gene, D gene, CDR3 DNA, CDR3 protein. A D gene is named only where the DNA matches it firmly. Part of the rows lack a size; the others show once, few, many or a class for expanded clones.

TRBV9	once	TRBJ2-7	.	TGTGCCAGCAGCGTAGGGATAGGTTGGTACGAGCAGTACTTC	CASSVGIGWYEQYF
TRBV27	.	TRBJ2-7	TRBD2	TGTGCCAGCAGTTCTCCCTCACTAGCGGGAGCTGACGAGCAGTACTTC	CASSSPSLAGADEQYF
TRBV30	.	TRBJ1-1	.	TGTGCCTGGAGGGGGACCTCGAACACTGAAGCTTTCTTT	CAWRGTSNTEAFF
TRBV3-1	.	TRBJ1-1	.	TGTGCCAGCAGCCGATTACAGAACACTGAAGCTTTCTTT	CASSRLQNTEAFF
TRBV15	once	TRBJ2-5	.	TGTGCCACCAGCAGAGATCTTGGCTCAGCGGCAGAGACCCAGTACTTC	CATSRDLGSAAETQYF
TRBV7-9	.	TRBJ2-5	.	TGTGCCAGCAGCTTAGCCCGGGTTCAAGAGACCCAGTACTTC	CASSLARVQETQYF
TRBV2	.	TRBJ2-3	TRBD2	TGTGCCAGCAGGAGACTAGCGGGGAGCTCCGGAGATACGCAGTATTTT	CASRRLAGSSGDTQYF
TRBV9	.	TRBJ1-2	TRBD1	TGTGCCAGCAGGGGGACAGGGGATGGCTACACCTTC	CASRGTGDGYTF
TRBV20-1	.	TRBJ1-4	.	TGCAGTGCTAGAGATGTAAAAGCAACTAATGAAAAACTGTTTTTT	CSARDVKATNEKLFF
TRBV3-1	.	TRBJ2-1	TRBD2	TGTGCCAGCAGCCAAGATAGCCTAGCGGGAAGGGTTGGGCAGTTCTTC	CASSQDSLAGRVGQFF
TRBV24-1	once	TRBJ2-1	TRBD2	TGTGCCACCAGTGACCCCAGTAGCGGGAGGAACCATGAGCAGTTCTTC	CATSDPSSGRNHEQFF
TRBV15	.	TRBJ1-1	.	TGTGCCACCAGCAGACCTTCCGGGACAACTTCTGAAGCTTTCTTT	CATSRPSGTTSEAFF
TRBV4-3	.	TRBJ1-5	TRBD1	TGCGCCAGCAGCCAAGACTACGGGACAGGAGGCAATCAGCCCCAGCATTTT	CASSQDYGTGGNQPQHF
TRBV29-1	.	TRBJ1-1	.	TGCAGCGCCGCCACAGGGATGAACACTGAAGCTTTCTTT	CSAATGMNTEAFF
TRBV19	.	TRBJ2-1	.	TGTGCCAGTAGTCTGGGGCCAGGTGAGCAGTTCTTC	CASSLGPGEQFF
TRBV20-1	.	TRBJ2-5	TRBD1	TGCAGTGCCAGGCGACCAGGGACAGGGATAGGGGAGACCCAGTACTTC	CSARRPGTGIGETQYF
TRBV3-1	.	TRBJ1-1	.	TGTGCCAGCAGCCTTGCGGGGGACACTGAAGCTTTCTTT	CASSLAGDTEAFF
TRBV1	once	TRBJ2-1	.	TGCACCAGCAGCGTTTCTTCCCGCGGGAGGGGGTTCTTC	CTSSVSSRGRGFF
TRBV28	.	TRBJ2-2	.	TGTGCCAGCAGTTTGCTTAACACCGGGGAGCTGTTTTTT	CASSLLNTGELFF
TRBV20-1	.	TRBJ1-1	.	TGCAGTGCCTCCACGGATTCCGGCCTTGGGGAAGCTTTCTTT	CSASTDSGLGEAFF
TRBV30	.	TRBJ1-5	.	TGTGCCTGGAGCGCCGACACGGGGGTTAATCAGCCCCAGCATTTT	CAWSADTGVNQPQHF
TRBV28	.	TRBJ2-7	.	TGTGCCAGCAGTTCCCCCCCACCCTACGAGCAGTACTTC	CASSSPPPYEQYF
TRBV6-2/TRBV6-3	.	TRBJ2-1	.	TGTGCCAGCAGTTACTGGACTCTCGTAGGCAATGAGCAGTTCTTC	CASSYWTLVGNEQFF
TRBV7-2	.	TRBJ2-7	.	TGTGCCAGCAGCCGACAGGCAGTCTACGAGCAGTACTTC	CASSRQAVYEQYF
TRBV6-5	.	TRBJ2-7	.	TGTGCCACCCACAAAACCCAACCCGCCTACGAGCAGTACTTC	CATHKTQPAYEQYF
TRBV29-1	.	TRBJ1-1	.	TGCAGCGCAAACTCCGGGAGGGACACTGAAGCTTTCTTT	CSANSGRDTEAFF
TRBV29-1	.	TRBJ2-7	.	TGCAGCGTTGTAGGCGTCGGGGACGGCGAGCAGTACTTC	CSVVGVGDGEQYF
TRBV29-1	.	TRBJ1-2	TRBD1	TGCAGCGTCGACATTACAGGGGGGGATGGCTACACCTTC	CSVDITGGDGYTF
TRBV29-1	.	TRBJ2-3	.	TGCAGCGTCGCACGTTCAGATACGCAGTATTTT	CSVARSDTQYF
TRBV30	.	TRBJ2-1	TRBD2	TGTGCCTGGCTAGCGGGCCCATCCAATGAGCAGTTCTTC	CAWLAGPSNEQFF
TRBV29-1	once	TRBJ2-6	.	TGCAGCGTTACCACAGGGAATGGGGCCAACGTCCTGACTTTC	CSVTTGNGANVLTF
TRBV10-3	.	TRBJ2-2	TRBD2	TGTGCCATCAGGACTAGCGGGATGTCGAACACCGGGGAGCTGTTTTTT	CAIRTSGMSNTGELFF
TRBV25-1	few	TRBJ2-7	.	TGTGCCAGCAGTTCTCAGGTACAATCCTACGAGCAGTACTTC	CASSSQVQSYEQYF
TRBV28	.	TRBJ1-1	TRBD1	TGTGCCAGCAGTTTTAATCCGCGGGGACAGGGCATGAACACTGAAGCTTTCTTT	CASSFNPRGQGMNTEAFF
TRBV20-1	.	TRBJ2-3	TRBD2	TGCAGTGCTAGCGTCCTAGCGGGTGATTTCACAGATACGCAGTATTTT	CSASVLAGDFTDTQYF
TRBV11-1	.	TRBJ2-1	TRBD2	TGTGCCAGCAGCTCCCCCAGTCTAGCGGGAGGGAGGAGCTCCTACAATGAGCAGTTCTTC	CASSSPSLAGGRSSYNEQFF
TRBV4-1	.	TRBJ1-5	.	TGCGCCAGCAGCCAAGATCCCGGGGGGTCTCATCAGCCCCAGCATTTT	CASSQDPGGSHQPQHF
TRBV7-9	.	TRBJ2-3	TRBD2	TGTGCCAGCAGCCCAGGGGTGGTAGCGGGACTCACAGATACGCAGTATTTT	CASSPGVVAGLTDTQYF
TRBV25-1	.	TRBJ1-1	.	TGTGCCAGCAGTCGACAGATGAACACTGAAGCTTTCTTT	CASSRQMNTEAFF
TRBV6-5	.	TRBJ1-2	.	TGTGCCAGCAGTTACGGGCAGAACTATGGCTACACCTTC	CASSYGQNYGYTF
TRBV7-9	.	TRBJ2-1	.	TGTGCCAGCAGAGACTTCGGGACCCTCTACAATGAGCAGTTCTTC	CASRDFGTLYNEQFF
TRBV25-1	.	TRBJ2-4	.	TGTGCCAGCAGTGATGGGGGTCTAGCCAAAAACATTCAGTACTTC	CASSDGGLAKNIQYF
TRBV9	.	TRBJ1-2	.	TGTGCCAGCAGCGGCACCCGGACAGTTGGCTACACCTTC	CASSGTRTVGYTF